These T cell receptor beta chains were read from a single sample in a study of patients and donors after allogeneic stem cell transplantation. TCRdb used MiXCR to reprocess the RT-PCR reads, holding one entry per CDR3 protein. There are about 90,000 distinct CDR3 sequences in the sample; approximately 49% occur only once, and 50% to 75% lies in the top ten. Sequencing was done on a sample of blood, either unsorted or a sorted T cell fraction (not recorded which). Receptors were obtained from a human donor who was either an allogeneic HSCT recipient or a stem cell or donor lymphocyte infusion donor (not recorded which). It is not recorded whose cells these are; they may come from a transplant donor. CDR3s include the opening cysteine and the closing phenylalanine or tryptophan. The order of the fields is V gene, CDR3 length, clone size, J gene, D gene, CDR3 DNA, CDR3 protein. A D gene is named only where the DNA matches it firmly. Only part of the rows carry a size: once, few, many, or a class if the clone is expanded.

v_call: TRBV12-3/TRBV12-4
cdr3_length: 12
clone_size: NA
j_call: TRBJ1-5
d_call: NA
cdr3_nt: TGTGCCAGCAGTTCACAAACCCCCACTCAGCATTTT
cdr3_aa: CASSSQTPTQHF

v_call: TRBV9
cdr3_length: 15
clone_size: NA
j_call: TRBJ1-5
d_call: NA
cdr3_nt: TGTGCCAGCAGCCCCGGCGCCAGCGCCAATCAGCCCCAGCATTTT
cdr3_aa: CASSPGASANQPQHF

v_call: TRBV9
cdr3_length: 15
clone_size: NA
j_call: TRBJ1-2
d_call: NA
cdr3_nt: TGTGCCAGCAGCGCAGAGGCGACAGCAGCCTATGGCTACACCTTC
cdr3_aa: CASSAEATAAYGYTF

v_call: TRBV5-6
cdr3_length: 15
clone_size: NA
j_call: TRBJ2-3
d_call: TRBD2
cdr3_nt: TGTGCCAGCAGCTTTCGGGAGGGCCGAGGAGATACGCAGTATTTT
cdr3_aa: CASSFREGRGDTQYF

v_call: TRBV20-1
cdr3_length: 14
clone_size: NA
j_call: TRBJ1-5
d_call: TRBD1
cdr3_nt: TGCAGTGCTAGGAGTGGCAGGGGGCGGCAGCCCCAGCATTTT
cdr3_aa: CSARSGRGRQPQHF

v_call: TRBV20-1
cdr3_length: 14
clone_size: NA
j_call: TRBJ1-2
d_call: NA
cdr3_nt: TGCAGTGCTAGAGATCTCACAGGGCCCTATGGCTACACCTTC
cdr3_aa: CSARDLTGPYGYTF

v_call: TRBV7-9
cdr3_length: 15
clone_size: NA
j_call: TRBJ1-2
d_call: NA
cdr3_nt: TGTGCCAGCAGCTTAGTCTACGTTTTAGGCTATGGCTACACCTTC
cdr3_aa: CASSLVYVLGYGYTF

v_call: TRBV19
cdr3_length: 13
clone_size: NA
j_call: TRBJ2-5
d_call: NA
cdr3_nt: TGTGCCAGTAGTATTCCGGGAATGGAGACCCAGTACTTC
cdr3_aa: CASSIPGMETQYF

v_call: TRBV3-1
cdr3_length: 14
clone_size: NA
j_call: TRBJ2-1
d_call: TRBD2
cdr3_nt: TGTGCCAGCGCCCCGGGGGGATCTTCCAATGAGCAGTTCTTC
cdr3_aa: CASAPGGSSNEQFF

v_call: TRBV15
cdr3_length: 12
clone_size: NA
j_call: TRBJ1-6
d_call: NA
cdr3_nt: TGTGCCACCAGCCGCAGGGAACCACCCCTCCACTTT
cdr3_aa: CATSRREPPLHF

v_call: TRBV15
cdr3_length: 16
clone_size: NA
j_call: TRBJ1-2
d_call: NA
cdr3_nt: TGTGCCACCAGCAGAGATGCCAAGGACAAGCGCTATGGCTACACCTTC
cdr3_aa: CATSRDAKDKRYGYTF

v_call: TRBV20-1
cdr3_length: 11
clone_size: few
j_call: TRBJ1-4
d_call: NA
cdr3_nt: TGCAGTCCGGCCGTGGGGGAAAAACTGTTTTTT
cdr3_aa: CSPAVGEKLFF

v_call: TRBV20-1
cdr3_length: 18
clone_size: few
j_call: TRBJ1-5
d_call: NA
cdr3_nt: TGCAGTGCTAGCCGCCGATCCCCCGGTGTAGTGGGGAATCAGCCCCAGCATTTT
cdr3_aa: CSASRRSPGVVGNQPQHF

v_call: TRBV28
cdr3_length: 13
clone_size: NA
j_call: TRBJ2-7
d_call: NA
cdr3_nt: TGTGCCAGCAGTTTAGGTGGCCCCTACGAGCAGTACTTC
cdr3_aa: CASSLGGPYEQYF

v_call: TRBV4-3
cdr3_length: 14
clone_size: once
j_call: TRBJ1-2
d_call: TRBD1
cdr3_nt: TGCGCCAGCAGCCAAACTATCCTACAGGGGGAGAACACCTTC
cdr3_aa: CASSQTILQGENTF

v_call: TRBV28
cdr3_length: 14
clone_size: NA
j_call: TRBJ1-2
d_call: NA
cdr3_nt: TGTGCCAGCAGTTTATCCTCTCGGGGGTTGCGCTACACCTTC
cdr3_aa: CASSLSSRGLRYTF

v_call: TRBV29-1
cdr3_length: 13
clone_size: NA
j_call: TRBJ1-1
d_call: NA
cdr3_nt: TGCAGCGTCACGGGACTGCTGAACACTGAAGCTTTCTTT
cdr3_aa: CSVTGLLNTEAFF

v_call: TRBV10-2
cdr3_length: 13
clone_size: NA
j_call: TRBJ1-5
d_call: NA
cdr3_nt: TGCGCCAGCAAAGGGCAGCTCAATCAGCCCCAGCATTTT
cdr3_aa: CASKGQLNQPQHF

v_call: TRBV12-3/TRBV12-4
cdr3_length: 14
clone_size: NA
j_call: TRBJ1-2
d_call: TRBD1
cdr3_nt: TGTGCCAGCAGAGCGACAGGGTCCAACTATGGCTACACCTTC
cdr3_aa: CASRATGSNYGYTF

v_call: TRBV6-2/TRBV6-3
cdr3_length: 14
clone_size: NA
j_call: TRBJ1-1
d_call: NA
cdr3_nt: TGTGCCAGCAGTTTCCGGGATGTGAACACTGAAGCTTTCTTT
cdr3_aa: CASSFRDVNTEAFF

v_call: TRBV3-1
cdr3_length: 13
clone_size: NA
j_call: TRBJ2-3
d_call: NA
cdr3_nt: TGTGCCAGCAGCCAAGAGGGAACAGATACGCAGTATTTT
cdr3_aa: CASSQEGTDTQYF

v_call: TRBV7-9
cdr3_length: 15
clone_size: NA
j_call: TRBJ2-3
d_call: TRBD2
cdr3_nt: TGTGCCAGCAGCTTTCTAGCGGGAGGACCGGATACGCAGTATTTT
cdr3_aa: CASSFLAGGPDTQYF

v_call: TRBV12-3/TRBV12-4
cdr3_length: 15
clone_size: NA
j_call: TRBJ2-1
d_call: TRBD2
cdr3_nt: TGTGCCAGCAGTTTACGACTAGCGGAGAACAATGAGCAGTTCTTC
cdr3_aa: CASSLRLAENNEQFF

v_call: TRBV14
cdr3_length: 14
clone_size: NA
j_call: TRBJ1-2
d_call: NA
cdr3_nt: TGTGCCAGCAGCCACAGCCTGCCGGGGTATGGCTACACCTTC
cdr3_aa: CASSHSLPGYGYTF

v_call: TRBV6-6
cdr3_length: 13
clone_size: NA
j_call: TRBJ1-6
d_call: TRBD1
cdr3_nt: TGTGCCAGCATTCGGGACAGGAATTCACCCCTCCACTTT
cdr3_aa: CASIRDRNSPLHF

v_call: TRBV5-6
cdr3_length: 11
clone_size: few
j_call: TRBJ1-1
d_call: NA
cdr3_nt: TGTGCCAGCAGCTTGCATACTGAAGCTTTCTTT
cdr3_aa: CASSLHTEAFF

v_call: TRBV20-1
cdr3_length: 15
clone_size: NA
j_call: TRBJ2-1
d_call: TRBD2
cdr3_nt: TGCAGTGCTAGTCGTTCTAGCGGGAGGAGGAATGAGCAGTTCTTC
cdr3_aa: CSASRSSGRRNEQFF

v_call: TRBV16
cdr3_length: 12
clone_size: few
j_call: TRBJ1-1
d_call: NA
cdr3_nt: TGTGCCAGCGGTCGTAGGAACACTGAAGCTTTCTTT
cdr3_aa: CASGRRNTEAFF

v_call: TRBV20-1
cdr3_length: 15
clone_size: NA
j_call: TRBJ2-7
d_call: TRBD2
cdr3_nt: TGCAGTGCTAGAGTAACTAGCGGACTTTCCTACGAGCAGTACTTC
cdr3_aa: CSARVTSGLSYEQYF

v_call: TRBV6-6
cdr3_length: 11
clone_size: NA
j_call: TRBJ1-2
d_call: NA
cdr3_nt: TGTGCCAGCACCCCTTCCCAAGGCTACACCTTC
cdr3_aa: CASTPSQGYTF

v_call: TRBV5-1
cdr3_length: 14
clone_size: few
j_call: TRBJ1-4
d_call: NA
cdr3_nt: TGCGCCAGCAGCTTGGTCGGACTTAATGAAAAACTGTTTTTT
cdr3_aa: CASSLVGLNEKLFF

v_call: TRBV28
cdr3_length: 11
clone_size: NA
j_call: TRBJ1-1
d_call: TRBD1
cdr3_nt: TGTGCCGCTGGGACAGGGGCTGAAGCTTTCTTT
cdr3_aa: CAAGTGAEAFF

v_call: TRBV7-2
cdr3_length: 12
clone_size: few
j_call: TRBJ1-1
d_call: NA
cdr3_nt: TGTGCCAGCAGCATTTACAGGGTCGAAGCTTTCTTT
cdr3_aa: CASSIYRVEAFF

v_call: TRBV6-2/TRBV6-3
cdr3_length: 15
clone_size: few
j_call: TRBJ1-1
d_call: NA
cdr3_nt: TGTGCCAGCAGTTACTATCCGGGACCTCGTACTGAAGCTTTCTTT
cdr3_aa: CASSYYPGPRTEAFF

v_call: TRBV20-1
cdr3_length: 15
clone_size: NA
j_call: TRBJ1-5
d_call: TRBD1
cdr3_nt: TGCAGTGCCCCAAAACAGGGGGCTAGCAATCAGCCCCAGCATTTT
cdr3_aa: CSAPKQGASNQPQHF

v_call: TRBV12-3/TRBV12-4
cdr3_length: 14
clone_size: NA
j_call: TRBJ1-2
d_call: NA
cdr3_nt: TGTGCCAGCAGTTTAGGGCAGAAAAGCTATGGCTACACCTTC
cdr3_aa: CASSLGQKSYGYTF

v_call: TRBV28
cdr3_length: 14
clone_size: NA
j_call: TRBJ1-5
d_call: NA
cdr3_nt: TGTGCCAGTACGCAGGGATTATTCGATCAGCCCCAGCATTTT
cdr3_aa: CASTQGLFDQPQHF

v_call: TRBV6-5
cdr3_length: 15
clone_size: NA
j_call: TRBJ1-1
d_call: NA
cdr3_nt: TGTGCCAGCAGTTACTCGTACCAGCTGAACACTGAAGCTTTCTTT
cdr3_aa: CASSYSYQLNTEAFF

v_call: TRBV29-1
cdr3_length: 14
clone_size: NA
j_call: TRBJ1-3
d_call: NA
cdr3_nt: TGCAGCGTTGAAAGCAGCTTCTCTGGAAACACCATATATTTT
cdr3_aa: CSVESSFSGNTIYF

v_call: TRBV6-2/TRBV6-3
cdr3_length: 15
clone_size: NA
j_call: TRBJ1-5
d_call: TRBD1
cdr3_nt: TGTGCCAGCAGGGGCGGGACAGGGGGCAATCAGCCCCAGCATTTT
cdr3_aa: CASRGGTGGNQPQHF

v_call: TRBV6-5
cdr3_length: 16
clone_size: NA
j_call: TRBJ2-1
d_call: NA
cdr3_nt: TGTGCCAGCAGTTACTCGAGTCCATTCCTTGGAAATGAGCAGTTCTTC
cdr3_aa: CASSYSSPFLGNEQFF

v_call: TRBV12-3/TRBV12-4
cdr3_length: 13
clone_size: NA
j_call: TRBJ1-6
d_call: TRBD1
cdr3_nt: TGTGCCAGCAGTCCAAAGGGACAGGGTCCCCTCCACTTT
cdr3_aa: CASSPKGQGPLHF

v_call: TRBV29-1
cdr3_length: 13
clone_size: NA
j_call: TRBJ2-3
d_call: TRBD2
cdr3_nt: TGCAGCGTTGGCGGGAGGGCCTCCGATACGCAGTATTTT
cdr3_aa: CSVGGRASDTQYF

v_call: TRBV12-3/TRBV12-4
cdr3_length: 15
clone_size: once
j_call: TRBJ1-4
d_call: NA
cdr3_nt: TGTGCCAGCAGCCTCACAGCAGGGCCAGGCGAAAAACTGTTTTTT
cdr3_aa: CASSLTAGPGEKLFF

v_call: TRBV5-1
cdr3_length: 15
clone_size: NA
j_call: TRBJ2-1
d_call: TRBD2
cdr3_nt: TGCGCCAGCAGCCCCGCTAGCGGGATACGAAATGAGCAGTTCTTC
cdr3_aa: CASSPASGIRNEQFF

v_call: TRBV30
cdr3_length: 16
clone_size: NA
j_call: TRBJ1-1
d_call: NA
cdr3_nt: TGTGCCTGGAGTGTACGTCATGAACAGCAGAACACTGAAGCTTTCTTT
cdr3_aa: CAWSVRHEQQNTEAFF

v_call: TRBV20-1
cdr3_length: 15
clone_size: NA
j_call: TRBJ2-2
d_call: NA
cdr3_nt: TGCAGTGCTACTGGGACCCAACCACGCAGCGGGGAGCTGTTTTTT
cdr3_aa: CSATGTQPRSGELFF

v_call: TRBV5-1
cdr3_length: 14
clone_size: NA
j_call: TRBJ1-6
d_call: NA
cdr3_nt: TGCGCCAGCAGCTTGGGTGGCGATAATTCACCCCTCCACTTT
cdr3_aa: CASSLGGDNSPLHF

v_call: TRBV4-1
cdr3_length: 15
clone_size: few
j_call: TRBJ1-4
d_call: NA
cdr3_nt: TGCGCCAGCACCCTTTATGTTGGGGATTTTGAAAAACTGTTTTTT
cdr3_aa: CASTLYVGDFEKLFF

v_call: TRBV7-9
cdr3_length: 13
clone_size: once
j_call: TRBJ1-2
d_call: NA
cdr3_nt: TGTGCCAGCAGCGCCTGGACAGACTATGGCTACACCTTC
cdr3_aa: CASSAWTDYGYTF

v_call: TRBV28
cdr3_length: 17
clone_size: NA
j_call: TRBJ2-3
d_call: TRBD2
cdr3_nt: TGTGCCAGCAGACGCAGAAGACTAGCGGAAAGCACAGATACGCAGTATTTT
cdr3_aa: CASRRRRLAESTDTQYF

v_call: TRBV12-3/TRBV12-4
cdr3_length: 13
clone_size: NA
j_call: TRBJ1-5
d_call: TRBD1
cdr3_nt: TGTGCCAGCAATAAGGGGGCATGGCAGCCCCAGCATTTT
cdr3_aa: CASNKGAWQPQHF

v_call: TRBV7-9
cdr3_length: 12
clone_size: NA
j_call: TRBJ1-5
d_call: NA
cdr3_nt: TGTGCCAGCAGCTTAGCGAATCAGCCCCAGCATTTT
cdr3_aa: CASSLANQPQHF

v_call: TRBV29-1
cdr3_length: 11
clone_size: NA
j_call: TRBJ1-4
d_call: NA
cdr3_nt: TGCAGCGTTGAGCGGGGCTCTGGGCTGTTTTTT
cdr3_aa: CSVERGSGLFF

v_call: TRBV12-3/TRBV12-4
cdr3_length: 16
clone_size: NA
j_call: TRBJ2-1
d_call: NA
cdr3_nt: TGTGCCAGCAGTTCCTTCGGCGGAAGCTCCTACAATGAGCAGTTCTTC
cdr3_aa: CASSSFGGSSYNEQFF